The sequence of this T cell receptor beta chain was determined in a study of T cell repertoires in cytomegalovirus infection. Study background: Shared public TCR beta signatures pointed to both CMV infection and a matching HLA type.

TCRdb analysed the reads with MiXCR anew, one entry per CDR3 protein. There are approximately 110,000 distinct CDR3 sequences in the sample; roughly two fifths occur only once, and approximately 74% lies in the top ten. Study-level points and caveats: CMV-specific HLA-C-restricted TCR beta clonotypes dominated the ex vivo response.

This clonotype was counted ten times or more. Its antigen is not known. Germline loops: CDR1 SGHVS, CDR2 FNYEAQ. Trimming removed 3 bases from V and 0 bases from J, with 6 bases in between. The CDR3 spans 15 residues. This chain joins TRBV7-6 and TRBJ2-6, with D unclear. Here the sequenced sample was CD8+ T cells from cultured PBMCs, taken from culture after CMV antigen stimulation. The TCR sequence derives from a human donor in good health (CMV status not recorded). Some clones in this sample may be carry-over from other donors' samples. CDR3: CASSFRNSGANVLTF. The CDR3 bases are TGTGCCAGCAGCTTCCGAAACTCTGGGGCCAACGTCCTGACTTTC.